A single T cell receptor (beta chain) is shown here with its context. The antigen is not known. Using immunoSEQ multiplex PCR, the repertoire was profiled, and TCRdb retains in-frame clones only, with some absent. The sample contains roughly 34,000 clones, 85% to 90% of which appear only once. This sample is part of a study of T cells in localized non-small cell lung cancer. Points from the study as a whole: A median of roughly 57 clones ranked among the top 100 in tumor appeared in adjacent lung. Heterogeneity remains possible because sequencing was limited to only one tumor region.

There are 12 residues in the CDR3. V lost 1 base and J lost 10, with 11 bases in between. From germline, CDR1 is MDHEN and CDR2 SYDVKM. The chain uses TRBV28 and TRBJ2-7; D is possibly TRBD1 (5 bases). The material sequenced was peripheral blood, taken before any cancer treatment. This sequence was found in a male donor at least 60 years old with stage III lung adenocarcinoma. CDR3 in DNA: TGTGCCAGCAGTTTATCCCCAGGGATTCAGTACTTC. It specifies CASSLSPGIQYF.